The rows below give T cell receptor beta chains drawn from one sample of a study of T cells in localized non-small cell lung cancer. The repertoire was sequenced with immunoSEQ multiplex PCR; TCRdb's copy has only in-frame clones and lacks some. The sample consists of roughly 2,000 clones, under 30% of them appearing once. The sequences come from normal lung tissue next to the tumor, collected before any cancer treatment. The source of these receptors is a female donor over 55 with stage I lung adenocarcinoma. CDR3s include the opening cysteine and the closing phenylalanine or tryptophan. A D gene is named only where the DNA matches it firmly. Clone size, where shown, is once, few, many, or a class for clones that have expanded.

clone_size | d_call | j_call | v_call | cdr3_aa | cdr3_nt
NA | TRBD1 | TRBJ2-7 | TRBV19 | CASTTTGSSEQYF | TGTGCCAGTACTACGACAGGGTCCAGCGAGCAGTACTTC
NA | NA | TRBJ1-4 | TRBV28 | CASTSTGSNEKLFF | TGTGCCTCTACCTCGACAGGCTCAAATGAAAAACTGTTTTTT
few | NA | TRBJ2-6 | TRBV30 | CAWSTYSGANVLTF | TGTGCCTGGAGTACCTACTCTGGGGCCAACGTCCTGACTTTC
few | NA | TRBJ2-3 | TRBV9 | CASSRELVTDTQYF | TGTGCCAGCAGCCGGGAACTAGTCACAGATACGCAGTATTTT
large | NA | TRBJ1-2 | TRBV6-8 | CASSYSITGGGYTF | TGTGCCAGCAGTTACTCGATCACGGGAGGAGGCTACACCTTC
NA | NA | TRBJ2-1 | TRBV30 | CAWSALDIFYNEQFF | TGTGCCTGGAGTGCACTAGATATTTTCTACAATGAGCAGTTCTTC
NA | NA | TRBJ1-2 | TRBV18 | CASSPRLDVNYGYTF | TGTGCCAGCTCACCACGTCTAGACGTAAACTATGGCTACACCTTC
NA | NA | TRBJ1-3 | TRBV9 | CASSAWTERNTIYF | TGTGCCAGCAGCGCCTGGACAGAAAGGAACACCATATATTTT
NA | NA | TRBJ2-3 | TRBV9 | CASSVDLSGSTDTQYF | TGTGCCAGCAGCGTAGACCTCAGCGGTTCCACAGATACGCAGTATTTT
few | NA | TRBJ1-2 | TRBV19 | CASSILGEGAYGYTF | TGTGCCAGTAGTATCCTGGGAGAAGGCGCCTATGGCTACACCTTC
NA | TRBD1 | TRBJ2-1 | TRBV11-3 | CASSFRTGRDEQFF | TGTGCCAGCAGCTTCAGGACAGGGCGGGATGAGCAGTTCTTC
NA | NA | TRBJ2-1 | TRBV11-3 | CASSERWLSYNEQFF | TGTGCCAGCAGCGAGAGGTGGCTATCCTACAATGAGCAGTTCTTC
NA | NA | TRBJ1-1 | TRBV5-1 | CASSLSDRLNTEAFF | TGCGCCAGCAGCTTGAGCGACAGGTTGAACACTGAAGCTTTCTTT
few | TRBD2 | TRBJ2-2 | TRBV6-8 | CASSYTSGSHGELFF | TGTGCCAGCAGTTATACTAGCGGGAGTCACGGGGAGCTGTTTTTT
few | TRBD1 | TRBJ2-1 | TRBV11-3 | CASSSEGQGDSYNEQFF | TGTGCCAGCAGCAGTGAAGGACAGGGGGACTCCTACAATGAGCAGTTCTTC
NA | NA | TRBJ2-1 | TRBV18 | CASSPPTRDMNEQFF | TGTGCCAGCTCACCACCAACCAGGGACATGAATGAGCAGTTCTTC
few | NA | TRBJ2-3 | TRBV19 | CASSIGYPTGTQYF | TGTGCCAGTAGTATTGGCTACCCAACGGGTACGCAGTATTTT
few | NA | TRBJ2-6 | TRBV10-3 | CAISESLLAVPGANVLTF | TGTGCCATCAGTGAGTCGTTATTAGCGGTCCCTGGGGCCAACGTCCTGACTTTC
NA | NA | TRBJ2-3 | TRBV9 | CASRLRGSDTQYF | TGTGCCAGCAGATTACGGGGTTCAGATACGCAGTATTTT
NA | NA | TRBJ2-3 | TRBV29-1 | CSVAWGDGADTQYF | TGCAGCGTTGCATGGGGCGACGGGGCAGATACGCAGTATTTT
few | TRBD1 | TRBJ1-1 | TRBV28 | CASRLRDRGRGTEAFF | TGTGCCAGCAGACTTAGGGACAGGGGGCGGGGTACTGAAGCTTTCTTT
few | NA | TRBJ1-5 | TRBV6-8 | CASSVQGSNQPQHF | TGTGCCAGCAGTGTCCAGGGAAGCAATCAGCCCCAGCATTTT
NA | NA | TRBJ1-1 | TRBV10-1 | CASSGQYTEAFF | TGCGCCAGCAGCGGACAGTACACTGAAGCTTTCTTT
NA | NA | TRBJ1-2 | TRBV18 | CASSPTQPNYGYTF | TGTGCCAGCTCACCTACCCAGCCTAACTATGGCTACACCTTC
NA | TRBD2 | TRBJ2-1 | TRBV23-1 | CASSSAGGTSGRGEQFF | TGCGCCAGCAGTTCCGCGGGGGGGACTAGCGGGAGAGGTGAGCAGTTCTTC
NA | NA | TRBJ2-7 | TRBV5-1 | CASSPFGVGFTYEQYF | TGCGCCAGCAGCCCATTCGGAGTAGGCTTTACCTACGAGCAGTACTTC
few | NA | TRBJ1-1 | TRBV11-3 | CASSSGPMNTEAFF | TGTGCCAGCAGCTCGGGACCGATGAACACTGAAGCTTTCTTT
NA | TRBD1 | TRBJ1-1 | TRBV5-1 | CASSATGRDTEAFF | TGCGCCAGCAGCGCGACAGGGAGGGACACTGAAGCTTTCTTT
NA | TRBD2 | TRBJ2-7 | TRBV28 | CASTVSGIYEQYF | TGTGCCAGCACCGTAAGCGGGATATACGAGCAGTACTTC
NA | NA | TRBJ1-5 | TRBV6-8 | CASSPDSSNQPQHF | TGTGCCAGCAGTCCCGACAGCAGCAATCAGCCCCAGCATTTT
few | NA | TRBJ1-2 | TRBV9 | CASSADSQANYGYTF | TGTGCCAGCAGCGCCGATTCCCAGGCCAACTATGGCTACACCTTC
NA | NA | TRBJ2-3 | TRBV19 | CASSNPGVEGTDTQYF | TGTGCCAGTAGTAACCCGGGTGTCGAGGGCACAGATACGCAGTATTTT
NA | NA | TRBJ2-7 | TRBV6-8 | CASTLDSSYEQYF | TGTGCCAGCACCTTGGACAGTTCCTACGAGCAGTACTTC
NA | TRBD2 | TRBJ2-1 | TRBV19 | CASSSKREVNNEQFF | TGTGCCAGTAGCTCGAAACGGGAGGTAAACAATGAGCAGTTCTTC
NA | NA | TRBJ2-2 | TRBV9 | CASSVATGTNTGELFF | TGTGCCAGCAGCGTAGCTACCGGAACGAACACCGGGGAGCTGTTTTTT
NA | NA | TRBJ1-3 | TRBV11-3 | CASSWDISGNTIYF | TGTGCCAGCAGCTGGGACATCTCTGGAAACACCATATATTTT
NA | TRBD1 | TRBJ1-2 | TRBV6-8 | CASSYSRQGNYGYTF | TGTGCCAGCAGTTACTCGCGACAGGGGAACTATGGCTACACCTTC
few | NA | TRBJ2-2 | TRBV28 | CASSLFVGENGELFF | TGTGCCAGCAGTTTATTTGTAGGGGAGAACGGGGAGCTGTTTTTT
large | NA | TRBJ1-3 | TRBV4-1 | CASSQDARGGAGNTIYF | TGCGCCAGCAGCCAAGATGCTCGAGGAGGGGCTGGAAACACCATATATTTT
few | NA | TRBJ2-7 | TRBV28 | CASSLGGTLHEQYF | TGTGCCAGCAGTTTGGGCGGGACATTACACGAGCAGTACTTC
few | TRBD2 | TRBJ2-7 | TRBV6-8 | CASSNLAGQTYEQYF | TGTGCCAGCAGTAATCTAGCGGGGCAAACCTACGAGCAGTACTTC
few | NA | TRBJ1-5 | TRBV9 | CAGSDSRVMNQPQHF | TGTGCCGGCAGCGACAGTCGAGTCATGAATCAGCCCCAGCATTTT
NA | NA | TRBJ2-2 | TRBV19 | CASRHRVGTGELFF | TGTGCCAGTAGGCACAGGGTTGGGACCGGGGAGCTGTTTTTT
NA | NA | TRBJ2-5 | TRBV9 | CASSVGGMGETQYF | TGTGCCAGCAGCGTAGGGGGCATGGGAGAGACCCAGTACTTC
large | TRBD2 | TRBJ2-1 | TRBV14 | CASSQLAGTRAGSEQFF | TGTGCCAGCAGCCAACTTGCAGGGACTAGGGCCGGGAGTGAGCAGTTCTTC
few | NA | TRBJ2-5 | TRBV30 | CAWSVRVSQETQYF | TGTGCCTGGAGTGTCCGGGTATCACAAGAGACCCAGTACTTC
few | NA | TRBJ1-5 | TRBV28 | CASSTGSQPQHF | TGTGCCAGCAGTACTGGTAGTCAGCCCCAGCATTTT
few | TRBD1 | TRBJ1-2 | TRBV6-8 | CASSSGQGGSTSYGYTF | TGTGCCAGCAGTTCGGGACAGGGGGGGAGTACCTCCTATGGCTACACCTTC
few | TRBD2 | TRBJ2-2 | TRBV11-3 | CASSQVGLAGGLSNTGELFF | TGTGCCAGCAGCCAAGTGGGACTAGCGGGAGGCCTCTCGAACACCGGGGAGCTGTTTTTT
NA | TRBD1 | TRBJ2-7 | TRBV11-3 | CASSRTTGGYEQYF | TGTGCCAGCAGCCGTACCACAGGGGGGTACGAGCAGTACTTC
few | TRBD2 | TRBJ2-1 | TRBV19 | CASSIGRDEQFF | TGTGCCAGTAGTATCGGGAGGGATGAGCAGTTCTTC
few | NA | TRBJ2-1 | TRBV29-1 | CSGGGRSNEQFF | TGCAGCGGGGGAGGTAGATCGAATGAGCAGTTCTTC
NA | TRBD2 | TRBJ2-3 | TRBV30 | CAWSVAGGQDTQYF | TGTGCCTGGAGTGTGGCGGGGGGGCAAGATACGCAGTATTTT
large | NA | TRBJ2-5 | TRBV18 | CASSPRYEPEETQYF | TGTGCCAGCTCACCACGCTACGAGCCAGAAGAGACCCAGTACTTC
large | NA | TRBJ1-5 | TRBV11-3 | CASSLRGGHQPQHF | TGTGCCAGCAGCTTAAGAGGGGGTCACCAGCCCCAGCATTTT